The TCR beta chain under discussion was sequenced for a study of shared clonotypes between healthy human individuals. Background on the study: The donors, a couple of women and three men, were aged 18 to 49.

Trimming removed 0 bases from V and 0 bases from J, with 7 bases in between. The CDR3 extends over 15 amino acids. Germline V gene sequence: CDR1 SGDLS, CDR2 YYNGEE. Original processing notes: Filtering differed, since immunoSEQ gave only junction sequences and no quality scores. The assay was immunoSEQ multiplex PCR, and TCRdb's table has in-frame clones only and misses some. That table gives V, J and clone size, and the DNA gave D and trimming. Of some 2.1 million clones listed, 85% to 95% are singletons. Study results and caveats: Rarefaction showed that sequencing of sorted subsets was incomplete (despite large depth).

Comment on this clone: Its specificity is not known.

Sequencing input: naive CD4+ T cells sorted from blood. Subset of the sample: CD45RA+ positively selected. The clonotype comes from a man aged 18-30 years in good health. V gene TRBV9 combines with J gene TRBJ1-3; D is uncertain. The CDR3 sequence is CASSVATSSGNTIYF. Here the CDR3 DNA reads TGTGCCAGCAGCGTAGCTACTAGCTCTGGAAACACCATATATTTT. The full variable domain, with the rest looked up from reference TRBV9 and TRBJ1-3, is DSGVTQTPKHLITATGQRVTLRCSPRSGDLSVYWYQQSLDQGLQFLIQYYNGEERAKGNILERFSAQQFPDLHSELNLSSLELGDSALYFCASSVATSSGNTIYFGEGSWLTVV.